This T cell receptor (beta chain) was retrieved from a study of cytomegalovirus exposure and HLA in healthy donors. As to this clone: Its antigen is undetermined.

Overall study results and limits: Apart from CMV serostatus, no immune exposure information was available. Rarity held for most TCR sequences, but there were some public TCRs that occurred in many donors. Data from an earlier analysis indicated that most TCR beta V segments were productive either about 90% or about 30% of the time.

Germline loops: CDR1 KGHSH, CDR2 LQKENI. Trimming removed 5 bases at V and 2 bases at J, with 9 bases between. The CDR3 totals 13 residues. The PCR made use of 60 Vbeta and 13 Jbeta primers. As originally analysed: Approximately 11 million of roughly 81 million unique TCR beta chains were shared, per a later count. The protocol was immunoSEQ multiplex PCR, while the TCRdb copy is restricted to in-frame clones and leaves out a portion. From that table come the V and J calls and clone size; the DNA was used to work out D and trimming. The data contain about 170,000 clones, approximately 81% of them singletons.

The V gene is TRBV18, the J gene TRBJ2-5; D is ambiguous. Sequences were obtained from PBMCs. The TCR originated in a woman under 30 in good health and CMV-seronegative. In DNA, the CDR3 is TGTGCCAGCTCATACGGAGCACAAGAGACCCAGTACTTC. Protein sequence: CASSYGAQETQYF.